This T cell receptor (beta chain) derives from a study of T cell responses to AZD1222 COVID-19 vaccine. The study's findings and limits: A mostly white British donor set with more females was recruited, and clonal diversity was possibly underestimated. None of the repertoires were sampled until the peak T cell response had passed.

Germline lookup yields CDR1 MNHNS and CDR2 SASEGT. V lost 0 bases and J lost 7, with 9 bases in between. The CDR3 length is 13 residues. As to this clone: The antigen remains undetermined.

Repertoires were generated with immunoSEQ multiplex PCR, while TCRdb's copy carries only in-frame clones and drops some. The repertoire holds about 150,000 clones, with roughly 87% as singletons. The V call is TRBV6-1, the J call TRBJ1-1, with D maybe TRBD1 (5 bases). The sequences come from peripheral blood, collected on day 0 of AZD1222 vaccination. This TCR was sampled from an adult in good health. The CDR3 coding sequence is TGTGCCAGCAGTGAAGCGGGGGAGCTTGAAGCTTTCTTT. It translates to CASSEAGELEAFF.